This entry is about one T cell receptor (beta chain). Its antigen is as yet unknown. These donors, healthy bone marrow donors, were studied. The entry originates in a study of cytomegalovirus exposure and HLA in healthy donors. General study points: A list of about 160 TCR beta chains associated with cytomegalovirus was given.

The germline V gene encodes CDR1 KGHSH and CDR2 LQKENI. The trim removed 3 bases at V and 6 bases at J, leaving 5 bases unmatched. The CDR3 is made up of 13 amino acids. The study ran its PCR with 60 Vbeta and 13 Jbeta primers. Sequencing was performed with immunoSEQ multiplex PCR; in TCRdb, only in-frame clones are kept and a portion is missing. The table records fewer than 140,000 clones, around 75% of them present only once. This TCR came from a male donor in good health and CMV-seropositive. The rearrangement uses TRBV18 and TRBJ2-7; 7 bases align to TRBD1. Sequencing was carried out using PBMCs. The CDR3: CASSPVKGAEQYF. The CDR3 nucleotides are TGTGCCAGCTCACCGGTAAAGGGGGCCGAGCAGTACTTC.